These 5 T cell receptor beta chains came from one sample sequenced in a study of CD8 T cells in Susac syndrome. Reverse transcription used about 0.45 to 1 ug RNA and random hexamers. MiXCR, applied by TCRdb to the immunoSEQ multiplex PCR reads, yields one record per CDR3 protein. The table lists about 150,000 distinct CDR3 sequences, approximately 94% of them singletons. The sample comprised CD8+ T cells from PBMCs. The receptor set was obtained from a human donor with multiple sclerosis.

This chain links TRBV11-2 with TRBJ2-1; D is unclear. The germline V and J ends were trimmed by 5 bases and 7 bases, with 12 bases remaining between them. Per the germline V gene, CDR1 is SGHAT and CDR2 is FQNNGV. CDR3 length: 13 residues. This chain's CDR3 is CASSASFGNEQFF. The CDR3, as DNA: TGTGCCAGCAGCGCAAGTTTCGGGAATGAGCAGTTCTTC. The full variable domain, in which reference TRBV11-2 and TRBJ2-1 provide the parts outside the CDR3, is EAGVAQSPRYKIIEKRQSVAFWCNPISGHATLYWYQQILGQGPKLLIQFQNNGVVDDSQLPKDRFSAERLKGVDSTLKIQPAKLEDSAVYLCASSASFGNEQFFGPGTRLTVL.

The V gene is TRBV7-8, the J gene TRBJ2-6, with D unclear. V was trimmed by 1 base and J by 0 bases, leaving 4 bases between them. This CDR3 has 15 amino acids. Germline V CDR1 and CDR2: SGHVS, FQNEAQ. CDR3 sequence reads: CASSLDTSGANVLTF. As DNA, the CDR3 is TGTGCCAGCAGCTTAGACACCTCTGGGGCCAACGTCCTGACTTTC.

The V call is TRBV5-8, the J call TRBJ2-1; D uncertain. Trimming pared 4 bases from V and 4 bases from J, leaving 12 bases between. The CDR3 contains 14 residues. Germline V lookup: CDR1 SGHTS, CDR2 YDEGEE. CDR3 protein: CASSQMTRYNEQFF. In DNA form, the CDR3 reads TGTGCCAGCAGCCAGATGACAAGATACAATGAGCAGTTCTTC.

This clonotype was recorded only once. This chain connects TRBV20-1 to TRBJ2-7; TRBD1 aligns across 9 bases. Trimming cost V 4 bases and J 0 bases; bases outside gene matches: 7. Germline V gives CDR1 DFQATT, CDR2 SNEGSKA (reference sequence). The CDR3 length is 15 residues. In DNA, the CDR3 is TGCAGTGCTACGGGACAGGGCTGGAGCTCCTACGAGCAGTACTTC. Translating gives CSATGQGWSSYEQYF.

The chain joins TRBV15 to TRBJ1-6; D may be TRBD1 (5 bases). This CDR3 is built from 13 residues. Trimming left V 3 bases short and J 10 bases short, with 10 bases between. The germline CDR1 and CDR2 sequences are LNHNV and YYDKDF (reference sequence). The CDR3 here is CATSSIQDSPLHF. CDR3 coding DNA: TGTGCCACCAGCAGCATACAGGACTCACCCCTCCACTTT.